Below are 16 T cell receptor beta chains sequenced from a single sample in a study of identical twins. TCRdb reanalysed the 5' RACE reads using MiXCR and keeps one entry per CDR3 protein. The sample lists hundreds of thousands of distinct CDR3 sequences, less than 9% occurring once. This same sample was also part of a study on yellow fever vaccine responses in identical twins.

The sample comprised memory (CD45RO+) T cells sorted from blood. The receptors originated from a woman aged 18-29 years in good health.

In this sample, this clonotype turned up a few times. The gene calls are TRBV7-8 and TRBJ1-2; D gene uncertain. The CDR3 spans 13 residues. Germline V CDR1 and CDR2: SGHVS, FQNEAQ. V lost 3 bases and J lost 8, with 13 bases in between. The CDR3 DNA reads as TGTGCCAGCAGCTTTGGGTTTCAGGAGGGCTACACCTTC. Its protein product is CASSFGFQEGYTF.

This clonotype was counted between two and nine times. The DNA for the CDR3 is TGCAGTGCTAGAGATAGAGCTAGCGGGAGGGTAGCAGATACGCAGTATTTT. The encoded protein is CSARDRASGRVADTQYF. The gene calls are TRBV20-1 and TRBJ2-3; 12 bases align to TRBD2. CDR3 length equals 17 residues. CDR1 is DFQATT, CDR2 SNEGSKA, per germline (reference sequence). V gave up 0 bases and J gave up 4 bases; unmatched junction bases: 8.

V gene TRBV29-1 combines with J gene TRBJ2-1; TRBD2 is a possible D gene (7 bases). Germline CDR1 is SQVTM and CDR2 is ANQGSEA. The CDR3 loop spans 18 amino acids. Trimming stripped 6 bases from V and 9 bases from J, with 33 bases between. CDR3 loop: CSVRFRGYGLGRYSEQFF. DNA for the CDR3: TGCAGCGTCCGATTTAGGGGGTATGGACTAGGTCGCTATAGTGAGCAGTTCTTC.

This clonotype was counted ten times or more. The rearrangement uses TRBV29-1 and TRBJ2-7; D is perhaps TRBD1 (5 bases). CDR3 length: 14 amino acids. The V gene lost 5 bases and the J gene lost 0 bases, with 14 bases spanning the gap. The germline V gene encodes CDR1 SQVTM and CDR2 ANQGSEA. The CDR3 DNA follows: TGCAGCGTTCTCACCACAGGTAACTCCTACGAGCAGTACTTC. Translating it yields CSVLTTGNSYEQYF.

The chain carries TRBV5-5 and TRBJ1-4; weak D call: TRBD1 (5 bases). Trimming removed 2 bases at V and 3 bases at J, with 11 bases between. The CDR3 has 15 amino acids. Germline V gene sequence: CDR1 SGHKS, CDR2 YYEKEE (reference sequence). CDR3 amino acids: CASSFQGSANEKLFF. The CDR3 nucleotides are TGTGCCAGCAGCTTTCAGGGATCAGCTAATGAAAAACTGTTTTTT.

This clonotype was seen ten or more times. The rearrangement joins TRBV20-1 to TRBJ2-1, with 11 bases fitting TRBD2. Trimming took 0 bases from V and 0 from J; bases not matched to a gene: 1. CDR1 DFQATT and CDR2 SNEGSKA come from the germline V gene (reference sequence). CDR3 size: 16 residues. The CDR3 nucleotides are TGCAGTGCTAGAGATCTAGCGGGGGGCTCCTACAATGAGCAGTTCTTC. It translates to CSARDLAGGSYNEQFF.

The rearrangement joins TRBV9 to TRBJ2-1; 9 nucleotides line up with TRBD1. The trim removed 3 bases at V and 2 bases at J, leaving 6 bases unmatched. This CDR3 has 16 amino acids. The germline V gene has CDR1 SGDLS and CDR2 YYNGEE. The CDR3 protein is CASSAPGTGTYNEQFF. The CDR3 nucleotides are TGTGCCAGCAGCGCTCCGGGGACAGGGACCTACAATGAGCAGTTCTTC.

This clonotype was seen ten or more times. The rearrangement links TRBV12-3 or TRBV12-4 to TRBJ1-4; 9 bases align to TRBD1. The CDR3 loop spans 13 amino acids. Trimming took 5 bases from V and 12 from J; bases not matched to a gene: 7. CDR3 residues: CASSPRGQGELFF. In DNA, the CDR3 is TGTGCCAGCAGTCCCCGGGGACAGGGAGAACTGTTTTTT.

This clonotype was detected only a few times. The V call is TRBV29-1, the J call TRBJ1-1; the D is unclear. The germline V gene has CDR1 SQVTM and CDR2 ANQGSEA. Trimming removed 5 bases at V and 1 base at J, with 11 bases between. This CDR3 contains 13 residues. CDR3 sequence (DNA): TGCAGCGTTTCCGAGGACGGGAACACTGAAGCTTTCTTT. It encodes CSVSEDGNTEAFF. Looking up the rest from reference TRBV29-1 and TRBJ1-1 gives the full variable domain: SAVISQKPSRDICQRGTSLTIQCQVDSQVTMMFWYRQQPGQSLTLIATANQGSEATYESGFVIDKFPISRPNLTFSTLTVSNMSPEDSSIYLCSVSEDGNTEAFFGQGTRLTVV.

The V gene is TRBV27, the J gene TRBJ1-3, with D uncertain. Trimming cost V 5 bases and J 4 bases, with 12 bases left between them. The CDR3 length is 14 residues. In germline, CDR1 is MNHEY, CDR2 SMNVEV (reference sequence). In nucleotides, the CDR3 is TGTGCCAGCAGTCTCCAGAGTCAGGGAAACACCATATATTTT. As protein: CASSLQSQGNTIYF.

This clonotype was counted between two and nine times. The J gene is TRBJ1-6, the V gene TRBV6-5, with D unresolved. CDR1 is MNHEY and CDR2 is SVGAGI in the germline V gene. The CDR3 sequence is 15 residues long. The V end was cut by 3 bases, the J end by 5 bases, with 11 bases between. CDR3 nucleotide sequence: TGTGCCAGCAGTTATAGAGAAAAACATAATTCACCCCTCCACTTT. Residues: CASSYREKHNSPLHF.

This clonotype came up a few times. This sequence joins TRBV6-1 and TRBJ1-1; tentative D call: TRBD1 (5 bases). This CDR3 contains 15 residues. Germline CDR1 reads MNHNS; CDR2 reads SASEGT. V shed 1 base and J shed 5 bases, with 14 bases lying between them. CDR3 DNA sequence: TGTGCCAGCAGTGAAGATCCAGGGCGAGGAACTGAAGCTTTCTTT. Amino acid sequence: CASSEDPGRGTEAFF.

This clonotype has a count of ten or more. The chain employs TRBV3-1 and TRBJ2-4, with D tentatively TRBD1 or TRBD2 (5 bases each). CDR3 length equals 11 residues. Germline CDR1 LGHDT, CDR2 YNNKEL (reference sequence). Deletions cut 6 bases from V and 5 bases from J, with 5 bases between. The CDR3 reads CASRGQNIQYF. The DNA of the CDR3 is TGTGCCAGCAGGGGACAAAACATTCAGTACTTC.

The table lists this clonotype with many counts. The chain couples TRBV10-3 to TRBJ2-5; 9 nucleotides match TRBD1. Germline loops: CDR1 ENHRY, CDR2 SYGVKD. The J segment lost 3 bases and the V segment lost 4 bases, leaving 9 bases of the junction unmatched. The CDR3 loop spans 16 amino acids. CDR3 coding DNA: TGTGCCATCAGTGCGGGCGGGACAGGGATAAAAGAGACCCAGTACTTC. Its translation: CAISAGGTGIKETQYF.

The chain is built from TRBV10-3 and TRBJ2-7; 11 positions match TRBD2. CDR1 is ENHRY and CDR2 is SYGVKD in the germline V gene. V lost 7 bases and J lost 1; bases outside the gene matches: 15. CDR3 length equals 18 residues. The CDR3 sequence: CAIKGETSGRGGSYEQYF. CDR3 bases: TGTGCCATCAAAGGCGAAACTAGCGGGAGAGGGGGGTCCTACGAGCAGTACTTC.

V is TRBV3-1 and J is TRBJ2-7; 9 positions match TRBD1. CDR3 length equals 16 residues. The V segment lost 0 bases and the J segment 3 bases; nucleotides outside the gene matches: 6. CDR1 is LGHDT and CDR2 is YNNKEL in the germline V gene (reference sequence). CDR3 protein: CASSQDPGTGYYEQYF. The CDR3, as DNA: TGTGCCAGCAGCCAAGATCCGGGGACAGGGTACTACGAGCAGTACTTC.